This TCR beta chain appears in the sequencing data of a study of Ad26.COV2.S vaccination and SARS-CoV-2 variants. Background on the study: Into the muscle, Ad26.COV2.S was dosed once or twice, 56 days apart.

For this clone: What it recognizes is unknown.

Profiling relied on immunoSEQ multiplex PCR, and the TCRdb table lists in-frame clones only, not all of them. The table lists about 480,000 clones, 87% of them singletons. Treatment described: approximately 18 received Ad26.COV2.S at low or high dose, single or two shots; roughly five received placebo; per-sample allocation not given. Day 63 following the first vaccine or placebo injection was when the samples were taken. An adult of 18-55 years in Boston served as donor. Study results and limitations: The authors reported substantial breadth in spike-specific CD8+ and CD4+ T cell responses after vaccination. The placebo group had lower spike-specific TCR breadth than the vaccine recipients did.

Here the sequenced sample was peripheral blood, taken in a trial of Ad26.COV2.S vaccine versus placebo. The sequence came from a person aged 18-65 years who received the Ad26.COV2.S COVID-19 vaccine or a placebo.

The CDR3, as DNA: TGTGCCAGCAGCTTAGGTAGCGGAGGGAGCACAGATACGCAGTATTTT. Its protein is CASSLGSGGSTDTQYF. The chain recombines TRBV7-8 with TRBJ2-3; a weak D match, TRBD2 (6 bases). This CDR3 comprises 16 residues. Looked up from germline, CDR1 is SGHVS and CDR2 is FQNEAQ. The ends were cut back, 1 base at V and 0 bases at J, with 11 bases in the middle. Complete variable domain (other parts from reference TRBV7-8 and TRBJ2-3): GAGVSQSPRYKVAKRGQDVALRCDPISGHVSLFWYQQALGQGPEFLTYFQNEAQLDKSGLPSDRFFAERPEGSVSTLKIQRTQQEDSAVYLCASSLGSGGSTDTQYFGPGTRLTVL.